This T cell receptor (beta chain) is from a study of tumor and adjacent non-tumor tissue in lung cancer. The CDR3 loop spans 15 amino acids. With 10 bases removed from V and 7 bases from J, the gap between germline ends came to 23 bases. Germline V gene lookup returns CDR1 SGHAT and CDR2 FQDESV (reference sequence). This sample's RNA came from whole unsorted tissue. A modified ARM-PCR protocol with three rounds of nested PCR amplified TCRbeta. MiXCR, run by TCRdb on the multiplex PCR reads, gives a single entry per CDR3 protein. Of 220,000 or so distinct CDR3 sequences in the sample, over 55% were seen once. To note about this clonotype: Antigen: not known.

Study results and limitations: TCR diversity was significantly greater in tumor than normal lung tissue.

The rearrangement joins TRBV11-1 to TRBJ2-1; D may be TRBD1 or TRBD2 (5 bases each). The sequence derives from a man in his sixties with non-small cell lung cancer. Sample: lung tumor tissue. CDR3 loop: CATSPWSLRGNEQFF. The CDR3 nucleotides are TGTGCCACTAGCCCCTGGAGTCTTAGGGGTAATGAGCAGTTCTTC.